This is a list of T cell receptor beta chains from one sample in a study of blood T cell repertoires in COVID-19. Here immunoSEQ multiplex PCR was the method, and the copy in TCRdb shows in-frame clones only, minus some. The table shows about 180,000 clones, with 86% occurring only once. The sequencing sample was made of PBMCs or T cells enriched from blood (not recorded which). Receptors were obtained from a woman in her twenties or thirties who had recovered from COVID-19. The CDR3 runs from the conserved cysteine through the conserved F or W. Some rows have no size entry. The others give once, few or many, or a class for an expanded clone.

.	TRBJ2-3	TRBV7-2	CASSSADTQYF
.	TRBJ1-6	TRBV27	CASSFPGISPLHF
.	TRBJ2-7	TRBV29-1	CSVKQGAGEQYF
.	TRBJ1-2	TRBV18	CASSREQAGLYGYTF
.	TRBJ1-2	TRBV6-1	CASSEDPGRTSGYTF
.	TRBJ1-6	TRBV4-1	CASSLQGGDSPLHF
.	TRBJ2-1	TRBV28	CASSSGRDNEQFF
.	TRBJ2-1	TRBV6-5	CASRPLYRGNNEQFF
.	TRBJ1-1	TRBV5-6	CASSRTGFTEAFF
once	TRBJ2-2	TRBV5-1	CASSLTTGVTGELFF
.	TRBJ1-6	TRBV3-1/TRBV3-2	CASTKTGAVVNSPLHF
.	TRBJ2-3	TRBV6-5	CASSYMAGGGDTQYF
.	TRBJ1-1	TRBV6-4	CASSGPIKRDTEAFF
.	TRBJ1-4	TRBV5-8	CASSFGQPNEKLFF
.	TRBJ1-2	TRBV24-1	CATSDPSDRDGNYGYTF
.	TRBJ1-1	TRBV5-1	CASSSGTGPMNTEAFF
.	TRBJ2-1	TRBV19	CASKRTGGDEQFF
few	TRBJ1-4	TRBV10-2	CASSSTEINEKLFF
.	TRBJ2-1	TRBV9	CASSVGPSGHTTYNEQFF
.	TRBJ1-3	TRBV29-1	CSVLPSSGNTIYF
once	TRBJ1-3	TRBV4-1	CASSQERPGGNTIYF
.	TRBJ2-1	TRBV11-2	CASSLDLDSGRGSYNEQFF
.	TRBJ1-1	TRBV5-8	CASSLRAMNTEAFF
.	TRBJ2-2	TRBV7-3	CASSEAPGELFF
.	TRBJ2-3	TRBV7-3	CASSLFARTSTDTQYF
.	TRBJ1-5	TRBV28	CASSPQGSNQPQHF
.	TRBJ1-5	TRBV18	CASSHRDRGNNQPQHF
.	TRBJ1-2	TRBV25-1	CASSESDSVGYTF
.	TRBJ2-3	TRBV28	CASSQGGNSDTQYF
.	TRBJ2-3	TRBV4-2	CASSQVRGTDTQYF
.	TRBJ2-7	TRBV27	CASRRIGGGSEQYF
few	TRBJ2-7	TRBV29-1	CSVMAGGSGGEQYF
once	TRBJ2-1	TRBV9	CASSVIGQGANEQFF
.	TRBJ1-5	TRBV7-2	CASSLLFQGGQPQHF
.	TRBJ2-7	TRBV7-2	CASSHRPGLASYEQYF
.	TRBJ2-7	TRBV10-3	CATGTGGSYEQYF